The 28 T cell receptor beta chains below come from one sample, sequenced in a study of regulatory T cells in long-lasting Graves disease. Arm-PCR of CDR3 regions with iRepertoire HTBI primers generated TCR beta libraries. TCRdb re-called the multiplex PCR reads with MiXCR, one entry per CDR3 protein. This table has about 440,000 distinct CDR3 sequences, approximately 15% appearing once. Described time point: newly diagnosed GD, antithyroid drugs for less than 3 months. Isolated PBMC RNA provided the starting material for the TCR library. The same data also contributed to another study, on T cells in Graves' hyperthyroidism and ophthalmopathy.

Sequencing used peripheral blood mononuclear cells (PBMCs), obtained at new diagnosis, from a patient treated with antithyroid drugs. Receptor source: a woman in her twenties or thirties with Graves disease.

The V and J genes are TRBV7-9 and TRBJ1-2; D perhaps matches TRBD1 (5 bases). CDR3 size: 15 residues. The germline V and J ends were trimmed by 1 base and 2 bases, with 11 bases remaining between them. Germline lookup yields CDR1 SEHNR and CDR2 FQNEAQ (reference sequence). The CDR3: CASSLEVAGNYGYTF. CDR3 DNA sequence: TGTGCCAGCAGCTTAGAAGTGGCAGGGAACTATGGCTACACCTTC.

This clonotype came up many times. The chain uses TRBV5-1 and TRBJ1-1; 7 nucleotides match TRBD1. The V gene's germline CDR1 is SGHRS and CDR2 YFSETQ. The CDR3 length is 15 residues. Trimming at V came to 1 base and at J to 2 bases, leaving 5 bases not matched to a gene. CDR3 protein: CASSLTGVGNTEAFF. The CDR3 DNA reads TGCGCCAGCAGCTTGACAGGGGTTGGCAACACTGAAGCTTTCTTT.

This clonotype was seen only a few times. The chain joins TRBV7-3 to TRBJ2-1, with D unclear. The CDR3 has 11 residues. Germline values: CDR1 SGHTA, CDR2 FQGTGA. The V end lost 5 bases, the J end lost 7 bases, and 6 bases lay between the germline ends. This CDR3 reads CASSGQNEQFF. CDR3 sequence (DNA): TGTGCCAGCAGCGGTCAGAATGAGCAGTTCTTC.

This clonotype has only a few counts. This chain uses TRBV29-1 with TRBJ1-1, with unresolved D. Germline assignment: CDR1 SQVTM and CDR2 ANQGSEA. The V gene lost 7 bases and the J gene lost 0 bases, with 12 bases spanning the gap. This CDR3 has 13 residues. CDR3: CSGQRIMNTEAFF. DNA for the CDR3: TGCAGCGGACAAAGAATTATGAACACTGAAGCTTTCTTT.

This clonotype was observed a handful of times. The chain combines TRBV7-9 with TRBJ2-3; 7 bases match TRBD2. With 5 bases clipped from V and 4 bases from J, the junction kept 9 bases outside the gene matches. This CDR3 has 15 amino acids. From germline, CDR1 is SEHNR and CDR2 FQNEAQ (reference sequence). DNA for the CDR3: TGTGCCAGCAGCCGGGGAGGGGCGCGGTCAGATACGCAGTATTTT. It translates to CASSRGGARSDTQYF.

This chain connects TRBV7-2 to TRBJ1-3; 7 bases agree with TRBD1. The CDR3 has 16 amino acids. Germline CDR1 is SGHTA and CDR2 is FQGNSA. V shed 5 bases and J 0 bases; nucleotides not matched to a gene: 7. The CDR3 bases are TGTGCCAGCAGCCTGGACAGGTCGAGCTCTGGAAACACCATATATTTT. It translates to CASSLDRSSSGNTIYF.

V gene TRBV19 combines with J gene TRBJ1-2, with 9 bases that match TRBD1. The ends lost 2 bases at V and 4 bases at J; junction bases unmatched: 5. This CDR3 has 15 amino acids. The V gene's germline CDR1 is LNHDA and CDR2 SQIVND (reference sequence). CDR3 sequence (DNA): TGTGCCAGTAGTATACTGGGACAGGGAGCCTATGGCTACACCTTC. Residues: CASSILGQGAYGYTF. Variable domain in full (rest from reference TRBV19 and TRBJ1-2): DGGITQSPKYLFRKEGQNVTLSCEQNLNHDAMYWYRQDPGQGLRLIYYSQIVNDFQKGDIAEGYSVSREKKESFPLTVTSAQKNPTAFYLCASSILGQGAYGYTFGSGTRLTVV.

This clonotype showed up many times. The rearrangement uses TRBV28 and TRBJ2-7; 7 positions match TRBD2. V was clipped by 6 bases and J by 6 bases; unmatched bases: 11. The CDR3 has 14 residues. The germline V gene encodes CDR1 MDHEN and CDR2 SYDVKM. CDR3 sequence (DNA): TGTGCCAGCAGCCGCGGGGGTAGCACGGGCGAGCAGTACTTC. Translation gives CASSRGGSTGEQYF.

This clonotype was seen once. A much larger clone sits a single nucleotide away, making a read error possible. This chain joins TRBV12-3 or TRBV12-4 and TRBJ2-2; tentatively, D is TRBD1 (6 bases). V lost 3 bases and J 1 base, leaving 9 bases between the germline ends. This CDR3 contains 15 residues. This chain's CDR3 is CASSFDRMNTGELFF. CDR3 DNA: TGTGCCAGCAGTTTCGACAGGATGAACACCGGGGAGCTGTTTTTT.

The J gene is TRBJ2-2, the V gene TRBV19; either TRBD1 or TRBD2 may fit D (5 bases each). The CDR3 is 16 residues long. Looked up from germline, CDR1 is LNHDA and CDR2 is SQIVND (reference sequence). V was shortened by 2 bases and J by 7 bases, with 17 bases between the two germline ends. CDR3 coding DNA: TGTGCCAGTAGTATATGGGGGTTGGAGAGCGTCGGGGAGCTGTTTTTT. It specifies CASSIWGLESVGELFF.

Concerning this clonotype itself: A much larger clone lies a single base off, so this may be a read error. The V call is TRBV7-2, the J call TRBJ1-2; 7 positions agree with TRBD1. Germline CDR1 is SGHTA and CDR2 is FQGNSA. The CDR3 loop spans 13 amino acids. The V segment lost 5 bases and the J segment 3 bases; nucleotides outside the gene matches: 3. The CDR3 spells CASSPGQHYGYTF. The CDR3 nucleotides read TGTGCCAGCAGCCCGGGACAGCACTATGGCTACACCTTC.

A few counts support this clonotype. The rearrangement joins TRBV27 to TRBJ2-3; TRBD1 matches 9 bases. This CDR3 contains 17 residues. Germline values: CDR1 MNHEY, CDR2 SMNVEV (reference sequence). V was clipped by 7 bases and J by 2 bases; unmatched bases: 13. In nucleotides, the CDR3 is TGTGCCAGCACCTCTAGGCCTGGACAGGGGCCCACAGATACGCAGTATTTT. Its protein is CASTSRPGQGPTDTQYF.

V usage is TRBV5-5 and J usage is TRBJ1-1; D gene unclear. Germline-derived CDR1 and CDR2 are SGHKS and YYEKEE (reference sequence). Trimming shortened V by 6 bases and J by 1 base, and 10 bases separated the two germline ends. The CDR3 is made up of 13 amino acids. CDR3 sequence reads: CASNRRENTEAFF. CDR3 sequence (DNA): TGTGCCAGCAACCGACGGGAGAACACTGAAGCTTTCTTT.

This clonotype has only a few counts. The J gene is TRBJ2-5, the V gene TRBV20-1, with D maybe TRBD2 (6 bases). Germline V lookup: CDR1 DFQATT, CDR2 SNEGSKA (reference sequence). Trimming shortened V by 3 bases and J by 5 bases, and 16 bases separated the two germline ends. CDR3 length: 14 residues. The CDR3 spells CSASDPGVSETQYF. Written as DNA, the CDR3 is TGCAGTGCTAGTGACCCGGGAGTCAGTGAGACCCAGTACTTC.

This clonotype was counted many times. The V gene is TRBV5-1, the J gene TRBJ1-2, with no clear D. Germline V gene lookup returns CDR1 SGHRS and CDR2 YFSETQ. The CDR3 spans 14 residues. With 0 bases removed from V and 0 bases from J, the gap between germline ends came to 6 bases. CDR3 sequence reads: CASSLAGPNYGYTF. The CDR3 nucleotides are TGCGCCAGCAGCTTGGCCGGACCTAACTATGGCTACACCTTC. Using reference TRBV5-1 and TRBJ1-2 for the parts outside the CDR3, the full variable domain is KAGVTQTPRYLIKTRGQQVTLSCSPISGHRSVSWYQQTPGQGLQFLFEYFSETQRNKGNFPGRFSGRQFSNSRSEMNVSTLELGDSALYLCASSLAGPNYGYTFGSGTRLTVV.

The V gene is TRBV29-1, the J gene TRBJ2-7, with 9 bases fitting TRBD2. Germline-derived CDR1 and CDR2 are SQVTM and ANQGSEA. V gave up 1 base and J gave up 1 base; unmatched junction bases: 2. The CDR3 loop spans 14 amino acids. In nucleotides, the CDR3 is TGCAGCGTTGAAGCTAGCGGGATATCCTACGAGCAGTACTTC. As protein: CSVEASGISYEQYF.

This clonotype was detected a few times. The J gene is TRBJ2-7, the V gene TRBV14, with 8 bases fitting TRBD1. The CDR3 length is 16 residues. V lost 0 bases, J lost 1 base, and 5 bases stayed unmatched. Germline V lookup: CDR1 SGHDN, CDR2 FVKESK. CDR3 sequence (DNA): TGTGCCAGCAGCCAAGACACAGGGGGGTGGTCCTACGAGCAGTACTTC. This encodes CASSQDTGGWSYEQYF. Looking up the rest from reference TRBV14 and TRBJ2-7 gives the full variable domain: EAGVTQFPSHSVIEKGQTVTLRCDPISGHDNLYWYRRVMGKEIKFLLHFVKESKQDESGMPNNRFLAERTGGTYSTLKVQPAELEDSGVYFCASSQDTGGWSYEQYFGPGTRLTVT.

This clonotype has more than one count but fewer than ten. The rearrangement uses TRBV20-1 and TRBJ2-7, with 9 positions matching TRBD1. After removal of 4 bases from V and 7 bases from J, the junction contained 14 bases not matched to a gene. Germline V gives CDR1 DFQATT, CDR2 SNEGSKA (reference sequence). The CDR3 has 15 residues. CDR3 in amino acids: CSATSGQGNTEEQYF. In nucleotides, the CDR3 is TGCAGTGCTACTTCGGGACAGGGAAATACTGAAGAGCAGTACTTC.

This clonotype was seen a few times. The chain links TRBV6-2 or TRBV6-3 to TRBJ2-5; the D is unclear. In germline, CDR1 is MNHEY, CDR2 SVGEGT. V lost 4 bases, J lost 3 bases, and 12 bases lay in between. The CDR3 is 14 residues long. CDR3 bases: TGTGCCAGCAGTTCTCTGGTCAGCGAAGAGACCCAGTACTTC. This encodes CASSSLVSEETQYF.

The chain has TRBV6-5 and TRBJ2-7; tentatively, D is TRBD2 (7 bases). The CDR3 consists of 16 residues. Trimming stripped 2 bases from V and 3 bases from J, with 17 bases between. Germline values: CDR1 MNHEY, CDR2 SVGAGI. CDR3 amino acids: CASSYVGGQGLYEQYF. CDR3 DNA sequence: TGTGCCAGCAGTTACGTGGGGGGGCAGGGGCTCTACGAGCAGTACTTC.

This clonotype was counted at least ten times. The chain joins TRBV5-1 to TRBJ2-1, with D unclear. The CDR3 extends over 12 amino acids. Germline CDR1 is SGHRS and CDR2 is YFSETQ. The ends were cut back, 6 bases at V and 2 bases at J, with 6 bases in the middle. The CDR3, as DNA: TGCGCCAGCAAAACGACCTACAATGAGCAGTTCTTC. Its protein product is CASKTTYNEQFF.

This clonotype was detected a few times. The rearrangement links TRBV11-3 to TRBJ2-2; D gene ambiguous. CDR1 and CDR2 (germline): SGHNT, YENEEA. Trimming stripped 4 bases from V and 0 bases from J, with 12 bases between. The CDR3 has 16 amino acids. The DNA of the CDR3 is TGTGCCAGCAGCTCCGGACCCTGGGCGAACACCGGGGAGCTGTTTTTT. Its translation: CASSSGPWANTGELFF.

This clonotype occurred a few times. V gene TRBV12-3 or TRBV12-4 combines with J gene TRBJ2-3; 9 bases align to TRBD1. V gave up 5 bases and J gave up 4 bases; unmatched junction bases: 4. CDR3 size: 14 residues. CDR3 DNA: TGTGCCAGCAGTGCCTGGACAGGGGCAGATACGCAGTATTTT. Translating gives CASSAWTGADTQYF.

This clonotype was counted a few times. This sequence joins TRBV20-1 and TRBJ2-7, with D unresolved. The CDR3 is made up of 11 amino acids. Trimming removed 3 bases from V and 2 bases from J, with 5 bases in between. Germline assignment: CDR1 DFQATT and CDR2 SNEGSKA (reference sequence). This CDR3 is CSASGTYEQYF. The CDR3 DNA is TGCAGTGCTAGCGGAACCTACGAGCAGTACTTC.

This clonotype has ten or more counts. The rearrangement uses TRBV29-1 and TRBJ1-4; 8 nucleotides agree with TRBD1. From germline, CDR1 is SQVTM and CDR2 ANQGSEA. V dropped 3 bases and J dropped 8; count of bases not matched to a gene: 11. The CDR3 length is 15 residues. CDR3 coding DNA: TGCAGCGTTGATGAGGGTCAGGGGGCAGGCGAAAAACTGTTTTTT. Amino acid sequence: CSVDEGQGAGEKLFF. Full variable domain (missing parts from reference TRBV29-1 and TRBJ1-4): SAVISQKPSRDICQRGTSLTIQCQVDSQVTMMFWYRQQPGQSLTLIATANQGSEATYESGFVIDKFPISRPNLTFSTLTVSNMSPEDSSIYLCSVDEGQGAGEKLFFGSGTQLSVL.

This chain connects TRBV27 to TRBJ1-4; D might be TRBD1 (6 bases). V dropped 3 bases and J dropped 8 bases, with 16 bases sitting between them. The CDR3 is made up of 15 amino acids. The germline V gene encodes CDR1 MNHEY and CDR2 SMNVEV (reference sequence). CDR3 DNA sequence: TGTGCCAGCAGTTTCTCGACAGGAACAGGGGAAAAACTGTTTTTT. Translating it yields CASSFSTGTGEKLFF.

This clonotype was recorded at least ten times. This chain links TRBV28 with TRBJ1-1, with unresolved D. The CDR3 is 11 amino acids. Trimming removed 2 bases at V and 8 bases at J, with 6 bases between. CDR1 and CDR2 from the germline V gene are MDHEN and SYDVKM. The CDR3 bases are TGTGCCAGCAGTTTAGGGCGAGAAGCTTTCTTT. Its translation: CASSLGREAFF.

This clonotype was observed many times. The CDR3 DNA is TGCAGTGCTAGGGGACCAATCGGGGAGACCCAGTACTTC. Translated: CSARGPIGETQYF. The chain links TRBV20-1 to TRBJ2-5; perhaps D is TRBD1 or TRBD2 (5 bases each). CDR1 is DFQATT and CDR2 is SNEGSKA in the germline V gene (reference sequence). V lost 3 bases and J lost 5, with 13 bases in between. The CDR3 runs 13 residues.